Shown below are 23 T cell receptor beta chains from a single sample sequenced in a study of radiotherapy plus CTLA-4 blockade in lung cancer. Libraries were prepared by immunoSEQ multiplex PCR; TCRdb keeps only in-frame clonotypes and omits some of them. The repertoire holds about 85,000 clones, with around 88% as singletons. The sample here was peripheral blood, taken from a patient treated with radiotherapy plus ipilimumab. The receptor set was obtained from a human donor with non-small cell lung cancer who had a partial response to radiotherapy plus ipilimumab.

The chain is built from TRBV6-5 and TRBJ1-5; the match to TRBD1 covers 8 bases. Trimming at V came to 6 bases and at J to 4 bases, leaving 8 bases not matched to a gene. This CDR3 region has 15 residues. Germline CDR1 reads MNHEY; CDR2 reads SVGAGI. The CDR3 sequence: CASRADRVTNQPQHF. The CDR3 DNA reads TGTGCCAGCAGGGCGGACAGGGTTACGAATCAGCCCCAGCATTTT.

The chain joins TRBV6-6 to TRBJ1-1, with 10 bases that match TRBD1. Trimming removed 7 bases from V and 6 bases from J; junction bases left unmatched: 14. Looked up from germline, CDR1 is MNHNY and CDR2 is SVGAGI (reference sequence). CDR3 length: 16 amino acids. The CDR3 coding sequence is TGTGCCAGCACCCGGGACAGGGGCCCTTCCGAACCTGAAGCTTTCTTT. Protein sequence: CASTRDRGPSEPEAFF.

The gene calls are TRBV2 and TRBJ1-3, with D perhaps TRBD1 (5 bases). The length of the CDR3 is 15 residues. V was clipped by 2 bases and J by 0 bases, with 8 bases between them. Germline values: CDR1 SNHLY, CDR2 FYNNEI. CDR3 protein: CASSEKGISGNTIYF. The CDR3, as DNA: TGTGCCAGCAGTGAAAAGGGGATCTCTGGAAACACCATATATTTT.

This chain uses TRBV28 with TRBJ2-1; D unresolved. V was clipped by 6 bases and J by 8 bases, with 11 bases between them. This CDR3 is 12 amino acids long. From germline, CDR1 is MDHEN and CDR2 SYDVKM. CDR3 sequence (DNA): TGTGCCAGCAGCTTAATTCGCGATGAGCAGTTCTTC. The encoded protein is CASSLIRDEQFF.

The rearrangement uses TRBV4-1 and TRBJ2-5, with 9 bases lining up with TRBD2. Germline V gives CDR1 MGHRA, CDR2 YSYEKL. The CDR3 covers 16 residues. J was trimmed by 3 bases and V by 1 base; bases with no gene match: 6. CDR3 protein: CASSQVGLALKETQYF. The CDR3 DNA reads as TGCGCCAGCAGCCAAGTCGGACTAGCGTTGAAAGAGACCCAGTACTTC.

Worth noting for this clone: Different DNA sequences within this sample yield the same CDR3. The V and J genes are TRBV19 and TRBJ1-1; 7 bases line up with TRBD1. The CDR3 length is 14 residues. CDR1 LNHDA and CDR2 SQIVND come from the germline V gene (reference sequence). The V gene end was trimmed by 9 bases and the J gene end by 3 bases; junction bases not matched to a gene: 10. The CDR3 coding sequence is TGTGCCAGCGGGACAGTCGGGAAGGACACTGAAGCTTTCTTT. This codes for CASGTVGKDTEAFF.

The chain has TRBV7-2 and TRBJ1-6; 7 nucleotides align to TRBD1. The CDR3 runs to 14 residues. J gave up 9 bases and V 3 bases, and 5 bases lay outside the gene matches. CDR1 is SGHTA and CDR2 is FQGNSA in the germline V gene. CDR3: CASSLGTASSPLHF. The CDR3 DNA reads TGTGCCAGCAGCTTGGGGACAGCCAGTTCACCCCTCCACTTT.

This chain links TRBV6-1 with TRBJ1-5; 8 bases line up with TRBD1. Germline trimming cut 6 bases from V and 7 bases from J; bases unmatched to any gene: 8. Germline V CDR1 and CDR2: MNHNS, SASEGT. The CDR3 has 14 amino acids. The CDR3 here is CASSFGQGNQPQHF. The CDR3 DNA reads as TGTGCCAGCAGCTTCGGACAGGGAAACCAGCCCCAGCATTTT.

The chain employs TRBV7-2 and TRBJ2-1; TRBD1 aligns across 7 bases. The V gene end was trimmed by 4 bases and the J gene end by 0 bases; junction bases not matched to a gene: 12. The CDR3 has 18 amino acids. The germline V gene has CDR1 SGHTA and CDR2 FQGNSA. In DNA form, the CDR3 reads TGTGCCAGCAGCTCCTTACAGGGGTCAGTGAGCTCCTACAATGAGCAGTTCTTC. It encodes CASSSLQGSVSSYNEQFF.

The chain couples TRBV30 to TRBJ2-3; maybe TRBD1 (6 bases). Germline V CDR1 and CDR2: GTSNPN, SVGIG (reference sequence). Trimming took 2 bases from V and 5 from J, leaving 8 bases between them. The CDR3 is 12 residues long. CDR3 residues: CAWSIGGDTQYF. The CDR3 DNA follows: TGTGCCTGGAGTATAGGGGGAGATACGCAGTATTTT.

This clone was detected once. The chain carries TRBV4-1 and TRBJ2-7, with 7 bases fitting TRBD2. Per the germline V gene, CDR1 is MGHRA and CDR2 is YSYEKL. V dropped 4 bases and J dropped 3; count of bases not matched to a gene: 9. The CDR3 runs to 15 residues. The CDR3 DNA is TGCGCCAGCAGCCGGATTACTAGCGCCGGCTACGAGCAGTACTTC. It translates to CASSRITSAGYEQYF.

DNA for the CDR3: TGTGCCAGCAGTTTAAGCAGGGCTAAGCAGCCCCAGCATTTT. It translates to CASSLSRAKQPQHF. The chain couples TRBV28 to TRBJ1-5; the D gene is possibly TRBD1 (5 bases). Germline V gene sequence: CDR1 MDHEN, CDR2 SYDVKM. V was shortened by 2 bases and J by 7 bases, with 12 bases between the two germline ends. This CDR3 comprises 14 residues. The variable domain in full, with the rest retrieved from reference TRBV28 and TRBJ1-5, is DVKVTQSSRYLVKRTGEKVFLECVQDMDHENMFWYRQDPGLGLRLIYFSYDVKMKEKGDIPEGYSVSREKKERFSLILESASTNQTSMYLCASSLSRAKQPQHFGDGTRLSIL.

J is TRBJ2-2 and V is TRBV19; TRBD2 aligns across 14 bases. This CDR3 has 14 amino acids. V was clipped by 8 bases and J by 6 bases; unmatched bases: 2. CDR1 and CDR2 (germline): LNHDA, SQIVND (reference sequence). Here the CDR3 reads CASGTSGSSGELFF. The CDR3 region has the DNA TGTGCCAGTGGGACTAGCGGGAGTTCCGGGGAGCTGTTTTTT.

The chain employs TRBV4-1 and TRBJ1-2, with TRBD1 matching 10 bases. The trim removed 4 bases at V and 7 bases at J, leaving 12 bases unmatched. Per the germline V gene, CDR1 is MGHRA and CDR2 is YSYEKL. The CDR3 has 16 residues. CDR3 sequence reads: CASSLGTGAVSVGYTF. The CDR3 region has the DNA TGCGCCAGCAGCCTGGGGACAGGGGCAGTATCGGTTGGCTACACCTTC.

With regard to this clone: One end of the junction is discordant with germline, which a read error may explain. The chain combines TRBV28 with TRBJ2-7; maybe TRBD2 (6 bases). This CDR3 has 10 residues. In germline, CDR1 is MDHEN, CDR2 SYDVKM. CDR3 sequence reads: CASSPRDSGF. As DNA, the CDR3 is TGTGCCAGCAGTCCCCGGGACTCCGGCTTC. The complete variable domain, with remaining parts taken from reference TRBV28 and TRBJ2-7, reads DVKVTQSSRYLVKRTGEKVFLECVQDMDHENMFWYRQDPGLGLRLIYFSYDVKMKEKGDIPEGYSVSREKKERFSLILESASTNQTSMYLCASSPRDSGFGPGTRLTVT.

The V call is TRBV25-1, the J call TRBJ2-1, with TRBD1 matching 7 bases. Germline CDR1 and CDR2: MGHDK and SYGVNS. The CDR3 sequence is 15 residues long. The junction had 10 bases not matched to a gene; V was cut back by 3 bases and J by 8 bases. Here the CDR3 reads CASSEDAQGLHEQFF. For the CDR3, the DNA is TGTGCCAGCAGTGAGGATGCACAGGGGCTTCATGAGCAGTTCTTC. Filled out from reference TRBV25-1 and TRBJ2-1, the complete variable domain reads EADIYQTPRYLVIGTGKKITLECSQTMGHDKMYWYQQDPGMELHLIHYSYGVNSTEKGDLSSESTVSRIRTEHFPLTLESARPSHTSQYLCASSEDAQGLHEQFFGPGTRLTVL.

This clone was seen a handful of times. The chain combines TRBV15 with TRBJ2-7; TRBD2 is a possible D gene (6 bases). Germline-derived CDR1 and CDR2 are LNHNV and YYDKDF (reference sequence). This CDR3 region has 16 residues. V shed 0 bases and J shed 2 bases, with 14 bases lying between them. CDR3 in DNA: TGTGCCACCAGCAGAGAGAAAAGCGGGCCCGCCTACGAGCAGTACTTC. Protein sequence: CATSREKSGPAYEQYF.

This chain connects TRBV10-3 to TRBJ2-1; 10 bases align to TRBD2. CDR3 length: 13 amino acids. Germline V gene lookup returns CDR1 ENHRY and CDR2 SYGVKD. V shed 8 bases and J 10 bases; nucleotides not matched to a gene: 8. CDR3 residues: CAIALAGEGEQFF. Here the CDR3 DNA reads TGTGCCATCGCTCTAGCGGGAGAAGGAGAGCAGTTCTTC.

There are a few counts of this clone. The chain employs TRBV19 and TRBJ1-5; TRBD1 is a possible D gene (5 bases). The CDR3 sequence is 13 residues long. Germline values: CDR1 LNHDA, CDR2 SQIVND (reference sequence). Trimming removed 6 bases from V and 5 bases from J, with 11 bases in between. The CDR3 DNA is TGTGCCAGTAGCAGACAGTCCGATCAGCCCCAGCATTTT. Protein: CASSRQSDQPQHF.

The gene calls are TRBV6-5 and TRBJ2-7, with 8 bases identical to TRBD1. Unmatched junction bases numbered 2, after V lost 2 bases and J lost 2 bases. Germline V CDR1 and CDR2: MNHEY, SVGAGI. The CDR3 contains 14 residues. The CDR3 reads CASSYAQGAYEQYF. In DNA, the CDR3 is TGTGCCAGCAGTTACGCACAGGGGGCCTACGAGCAGTACTTC.

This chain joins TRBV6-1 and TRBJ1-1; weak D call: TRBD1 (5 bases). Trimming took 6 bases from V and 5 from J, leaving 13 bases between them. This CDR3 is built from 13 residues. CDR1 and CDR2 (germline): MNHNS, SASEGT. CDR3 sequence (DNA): TGTGCCAGCAGATCAGGGCGGAGTACTGAAGCTTTCTTT. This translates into CASRSGRSTEAFF.

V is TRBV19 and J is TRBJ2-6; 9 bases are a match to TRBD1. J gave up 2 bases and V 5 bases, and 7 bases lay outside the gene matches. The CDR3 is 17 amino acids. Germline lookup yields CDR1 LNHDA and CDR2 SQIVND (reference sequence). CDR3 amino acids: CASSAGTGLPGANVLTF. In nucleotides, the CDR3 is TGTGCCAGTAGTGCCGGGACAGGGTTGCCTGGGGCCAACGTCCTGACTTTC.

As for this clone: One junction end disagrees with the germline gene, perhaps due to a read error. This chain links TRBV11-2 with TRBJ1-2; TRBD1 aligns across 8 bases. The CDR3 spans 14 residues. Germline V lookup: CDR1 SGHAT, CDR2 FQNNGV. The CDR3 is CASSDQQGGYDYTF. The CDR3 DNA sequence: TGTGCCAGCAGCGATCAACAGGGGGGCTATGACTACACCTTC.